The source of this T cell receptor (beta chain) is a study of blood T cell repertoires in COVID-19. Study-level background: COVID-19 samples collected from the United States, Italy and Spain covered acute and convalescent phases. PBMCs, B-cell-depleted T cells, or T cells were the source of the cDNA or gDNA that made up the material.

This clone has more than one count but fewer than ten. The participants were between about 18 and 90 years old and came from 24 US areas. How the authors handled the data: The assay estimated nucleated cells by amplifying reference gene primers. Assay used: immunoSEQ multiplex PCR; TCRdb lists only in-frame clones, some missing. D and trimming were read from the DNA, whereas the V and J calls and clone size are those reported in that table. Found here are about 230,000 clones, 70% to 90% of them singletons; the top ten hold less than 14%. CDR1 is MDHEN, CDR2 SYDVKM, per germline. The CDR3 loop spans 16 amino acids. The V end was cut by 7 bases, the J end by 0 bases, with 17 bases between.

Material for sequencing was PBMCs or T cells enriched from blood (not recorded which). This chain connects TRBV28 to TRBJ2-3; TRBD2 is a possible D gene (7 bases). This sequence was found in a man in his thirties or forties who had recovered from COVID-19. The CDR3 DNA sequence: TGTGCCAGCACACCCACGGGGGGCCGGAGCACAGATACGCAGTATTTT. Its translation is CASTPTGGRSTDTQYF.